The clone carrying this T cell receptor beta chain was seen only a few times. The data were obtained in a study of control samples from healthy donors and cancer patients. Here immunoSEQ multiplex PCR was the method, and the copy in TCRdb shows in-frame clones only, minus some. The table includes about 120,000 clones, around 87% detected once. Trimming pared 7 bases from V and 1 base from J, leaving 10 bases between. This CDR3 has 13 amino acids. Germline lookup yields CDR1 LGHNT and CDR2 FRNRAP. Sequencing input: blood. The receptor was derived from a man aged 25-45 years in good health. The V call is TRBV12-5, the J call TRBJ1-2; perhaps TRBD1 as D (5 bases). The CDR3 here is CASASGLNYGYTF. For the CDR3, the DNA is TGTGCTAGTGCCTCAGGGCTTAACTATGGCTACACCTTC.